Listed here are 2 T cell receptor beta chains from one sample, sequenced in a study of identical twins. One entry per CDR3 protein, called by TCRdb with MiXCR from the 5' RACE reads. The sample lists around 650,000 distinct CDR3 sequences; just over 7% were seen once. The sample was also linked to a second study, of yellow fever vaccine responses in identical twins.

Sequenced material: PBMCs. The receptors stem from a woman aged 18-29 years in good health.

The chain joins TRBV7-9 to TRBJ2-1; 7 bases are a match to TRBD2. The CDR3 extends over 17 amino acids. Per the germline V gene, CDR1 is SEHNR and CDR2 is FQNEAQ (reference sequence). Trimming at V came to 1 base and at J to 3 bases, leaving 9 bases not matched to a gene. CDR3 amino acids: CASSLGSGGSNYNEQFF. The CDR3 nucleotides read TGTGCCAGCAGCTTAGGGTCCGGCGGGAGCAACTACAATGAGCAGTTCTTC.

This clonotype was picked up many times. The chain links TRBV28 to TRBJ2-4; D not certain. This CDR3 spans 12 amino acids. Germline values: CDR1 MDHEN, CDR2 SYDVKM. Deletions cut 5 bases from V and 6 bases from J, with 8 bases between. The CDR3 sequence: CASSPRLNIQYF. DNA for the CDR3: TGTGCCAGCAGTCCTCGTTTAAACATTCAGTACTTC.